This TCR beta chain was captured by sequencing in a study of cytomegalovirus exposure and HLA in healthy donors. PCR amplification relied on 60 Vbeta primers (plus 13 Jbeta primers). The method was immunoSEQ multiplex PCR; TCRdb's version includes in-frame clones alone and lacks a portion of them. The sample includes a few hundred thousand clones, more than 65% of them seen just once. The germline V gene encodes CDR1 LNHDA and CDR2 SQIVND (reference sequence). The germline V and J ends were trimmed by 4 bases and 10 bases, with 20 bases remaining between them. This CDR3 contains 15 residues. Input material: PBMCs. The sequence derives from a woman younger than 45 in good health and CMV-seronegative. V usage is TRBV19 and J usage is TRBJ2-1, with a possible D match to TRBD2 (6 bases). The DNA of the CDR3 is TGTGCCAGTAGTACCGGGGACTCCGCGAGTAGGGAGCAGTTCTTC. Its translation is CASSTGDSASREQFF.